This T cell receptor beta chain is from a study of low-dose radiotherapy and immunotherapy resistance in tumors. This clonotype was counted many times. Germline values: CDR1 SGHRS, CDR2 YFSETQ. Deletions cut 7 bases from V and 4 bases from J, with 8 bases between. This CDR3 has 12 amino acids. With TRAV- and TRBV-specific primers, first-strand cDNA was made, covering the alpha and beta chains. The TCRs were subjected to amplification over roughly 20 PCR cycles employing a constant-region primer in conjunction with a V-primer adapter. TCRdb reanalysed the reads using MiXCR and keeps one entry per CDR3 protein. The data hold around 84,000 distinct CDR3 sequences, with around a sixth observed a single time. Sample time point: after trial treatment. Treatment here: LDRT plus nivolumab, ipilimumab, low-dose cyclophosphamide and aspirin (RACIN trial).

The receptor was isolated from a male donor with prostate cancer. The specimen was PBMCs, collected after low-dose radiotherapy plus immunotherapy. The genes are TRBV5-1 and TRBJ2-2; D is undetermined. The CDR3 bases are TGCGCCAGCCGACATGGCACCGGGGAGCTGTTTTTT. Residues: CASRHGTGELFF.